The 31 T cell receptor beta chains listed next were all sequenced from one sample in a study of blood T cell repertoires in COVID-19. Sequenced by immunoSEQ multiplex PCR; TCRdb stores in-frame clones only, minus some. The sample has approximately 96,000 clones; roughly nine tenths are singletons. Sample: peripheral blood. Source of these receptors: a man aged 60 to 75 with acute or convalescent COVID-19.

The V and J genes are TRBV7-9 and TRBJ1-1, with 7 nucleotides matching TRBD1. Germline V CDR1 and CDR2: SEHNR, FQNEAQ (reference sequence). The CDR3 totals 13 residues. Germline trimming cut 5 bases from V and 3 bases from J; bases unmatched to any gene: 3. Here the CDR3 reads CASSRTGDTEAFF. In nucleotides, the CDR3 is TGTGCCAGCAGCCGGACAGGTGACACTGAAGCTTTCTTT.

The CDR3 is CASSLGTGGGNYEQYF. The CDR3 coding sequence is TGTGCCAGCAGCTTAGGGACAGGGGGCGGTAACTACGAGCAGTACTTC. The rearrangement joins TRBV11-2 to TRBJ2-7, with TRBD1 matching over 11 bases. With V trimmed by 1 base and J by 3 bases, 5 bases remained unmatched. The CDR3 contains 16 residues. Looked up from germline, CDR1 is SGHAT and CDR2 is FQNNGV.

In nucleotides, the CDR3 is TGTGCCAGCAGCCAAGGACTAGCGGGAGCCTACGAGCAGTACTTC. Translation gives CASSQGLAGAYEQYF. This chain connects TRBV3-1 (or the pseudogene TRBV3-2) to TRBJ2-7; 12 bases match TRBD2. This CDR3 is built from 15 residues. J gave up 2 bases and V 1 base, and 0 bases lay outside the gene matches. In germline, CDR1 is LGHDT, CDR2 YNNKEL (reference sequence).

The V and J genes are TRBV28 and TRBJ1-5; tentative D call: TRBD1 (5 bases). The CDR3 has 13 residues. Germline CDR1 and CDR2: MDHEN and SYDVKM. V dropped 4 bases and J dropped 3 bases, with 7 bases sitting between them. CDR3 nucleotides: TGTGCCAGCAGTTGGGGGGTCAATCAGCCCCAGCATTTT. Its translation is CASSWGVNQPQHF.

The chain recombines TRBV9 with TRBJ1-2, with 8 bases matching TRBD1. The V gene's germline CDR1 is SGDLS and CDR2 YYNGEE. J gave up 3 bases and V 3 bases, and 7 bases lay outside the gene matches. The CDR3 length is 15 residues. CDR3 loop: CASSARTGIDYGYTF. As DNA, the CDR3 is TGTGCCAGCAGCGCCCGGACAGGGATAGACTATGGCTACACCTTC.

The chain combines TRBV11-2 with TRBJ1-1; TRBD1 agrees at 8 bases. The V segment lost 0 bases and the J segment 12 bases; nucleotides outside the gene matches: 9. Looked up from germline, CDR1 is SGHAT and CDR2 is FQNNGV. This CDR3 is built from 14 residues. This CDR3 is CASSLDARTGSTFF. The CDR3 coding sequence is TGTGCCAGCAGCTTAGATGCCAGGACAGGGTCGACTTTCTTT.

This chain connects TRBV28 to TRBJ1-2; D gene uncertain. Germline assignment: CDR1 MDHEN and CDR2 SYDVKM. Trimming removed 2 bases at V and 7 bases at J, with 8 bases between. The CDR3 extends over 12 amino acids. Here the CDR3 reads CASSLGLGGYTF. Here the CDR3 DNA reads TGTGCCAGCAGTTTAGGACTCGGTGGCTACACCTTC.

V is TRBV19 and J is TRBJ1-5, with D perhaps TRBD1 (5 bases). Germline CDR1 LNHDA, CDR2 SQIVND (reference sequence). V gave up 0 bases and J gave up 4 bases, with 13 bases separating them. CDR3 length equals 16 residues. CDR3 residues: CASSIDPRRTNQPQHF. The CDR3 DNA is TGTGCCAGTAGTATAGATCCGCGACGGACAAATCAGCCCCAGCATTTT.

This chain joins TRBV28 and TRBJ2-1, with TRBD2 as a possible D gene (6 bases). The germline V gene encodes CDR1 MDHEN and CDR2 SYDVKM. This CDR3 region has 16 residues. V lost 8 bases, J lost 7 bases, and 24 bases lay in between. DNA for the CDR3: TGTGCCAGCCGACCTTTTGGGGGGAGGACTACTAATGAGCAGTTCTTC. Translation: CASRPFGGRTTNEQFF.

CDR3 sequence: CASLTRDRGDEQYF. Here the CDR3 DNA reads TGCGCCAGCCTCACCCGGGACAGGGGAGACGAGCAGTACTTC. The genes are TRBV10-2 and TRBJ2-7, with 10 bases lining up with TRBD1. In germline, CDR1 is WSHSY, CDR2 SAAADI. The trim removed 8 bases at V and 5 bases at J, leaving 9 bases unmatched. The CDR3 is 14 residues long.

The chain joins TRBV19 to TRBJ2-2; possible D gene TRBD1, 6 bases. Germline V gives CDR1 LNHDA, CDR2 SQIVND (reference sequence). V lost 8 bases, J lost 4 bases, and 11 bases lay in between. The CDR3 is 13 amino acids. The CDR3 is CASAPTGTGELFF. The CDR3 region has the DNA TGTGCCAGTGCTCCGACAGGCACCGGGGAGCTGTTTTTT. The full variable domain, its missing parts supplied by reference TRBV19 and TRBJ2-2, is DGGITQSPKYLFRKEGQNVTLSCEQNLNHDAMYWYRQDPGQGLRLIYYSQIVNDFQKGDIAEGYSVSREKKESFPLTVTSAQKNPTAFYLCASAPTGTGELFFGEGSRLTVL.

The rearrangement links TRBV11-1 to TRBJ1-2, with a possible D match to TRBD1 (5 bases). V was trimmed by 1 base and J by 7 bases, leaving 10 bases between them. The CDR3 runs to 13 residues. Per germline, CDR1 SGHAT and CDR2 FQDESV (reference sequence). Here the CDR3 DNA reads TGTGCCAGCAGCTTAGGCCAGGGCTCTGGCTACACCTTC. Protein sequence: CASSLGQGSGYTF.

The chain carries TRBV28 and TRBJ2-3; TRBD2 might be the D (6 bases). The CDR3 is 14 residues long. CDR1 is MDHEN, CDR2 SYDVKM, per germline. Trimming pared 5 bases from V and 4 bases from J, leaving 13 bases between. CDR3 protein: CASSLEVAADTQYF. In nucleotides, the CDR3 is TGTGCCAGCAGTCTAGAAGTAGCGGCAGATACGCAGTATTTT.

The sample holds a few counts of this clone. The gene calls are TRBV4-1 and TRBJ2-5; a possible D gene is TRBD2 (6 bases). CDR3 length equals 18 residues. V shed 0 bases and J shed 0 bases, with 17 bases lying between them. Germline values: CDR1 MGHRA, CDR2 YSYEKL. In DNA form, the CDR3 reads TGCGCCAGCAGCCAAGAAGTCCTTGCCGCGGGATACCAAGAGACCCAGTACTTC. Amino acid sequence: CASSQEVLAAGYQETQYF.

This rearrangement joins TRBV3-1 (or the pseudogene TRBV3-2) to TRBJ2-1, with 8 bases aligning to TRBD1. Losses at the gene ends were 0 bases for V and 11 bases for J; bases not matched to a gene: 6. From germline, CDR1 is LGHDT and CDR2 YNNKEL (reference sequence). The CDR3 runs to 14 residues. CDR3 in amino acids: CASSQDPAGGQQFF. The DNA of the CDR3 is TGTGCCAGCAGCCAAGATCCGGCAGGGGGCCAGCAGTTCTTC.

The chain couples TRBV28 to TRBJ1-1; the D is unclear. From germline, CDR1 is MDHEN and CDR2 SYDVKM. Trimming removed 8 bases from V and 6 bases from J, with 13 bases in between. This CDR3 is built from 12 residues. The CDR3 nucleotides are TGTGCCAGCTGTTCCGTGGCACCTGAAGCTTTCTTT. Translated: CASCSVAPEAFF.

The chain couples TRBV6-2 or TRBV6-3 to TRBJ1-1, with TRBD1 matching over 7 bases. This CDR3 has 13 residues. Germline V gives CDR1 MNHEY, CDR2 SVGEGT. V was clipped by 2 bases and J by 6 bases; unmatched bases: 3. The CDR3 here is CASSYGTASEAFF. The CDR3 DNA reads as TGTGCCAGCAGTTACGGGACAGCTTCTGAAGCTTTCTTT.

The rearrangement uses TRBV27 and TRBJ2-7; the match to TRBD2 covers 7 bases. Trimming cost V 0 bases and J 5 bases; bases outside gene matches: 4. CDR1 is MNHEY and CDR2 is SMNVEV in the germline V gene (reference sequence). The CDR3 covers 14 residues. CDR3 sequence: CASSLSKSGNEQYF. CDR3 bases: TGTGCCAGCAGTTTATCCAAGAGCGGGAACGAGCAGTACTTC.

The chain is built from TRBV28 and TRBJ2-5; 7 nucleotides match TRBD1. CDR1 MDHEN and CDR2 SYDVKM come from the germline V gene. This CDR3 is built from 15 residues. J lost 2 bases, V lost 8 bases, and 11 bases had no gene match. The CDR3 spells CASATPGQLQETQYF. As DNA, the CDR3 is TGTGCCAGCGCCACGCCGGGACAGTTACAAGAGACCCAGTACTTC.

In regard to this clone: The junction does not match germline at one end; this may be a read error. The CDR3 DNA reads TGTGCTAGCAGCTGGGGACAGGGGAAGAACACCGGGGAGCTGTTTTTT. Residues: CASSWGQGKNTGELFF. The chain joins TRBV7-7 to TRBJ2-2, with 10 nucleotides matching TRBD1. This CDR3 is 16 amino acids long. Looked up from germline, CDR1 is SSHAT and CDR2 is FNYEAQ (reference sequence).

The V gene is TRBV7-2, the J gene TRBJ2-7; D might be TRBD2 (6 bases). CDR3 length: 14 residues. CDR1 is SGHTA and CDR2 is FQGNSA in the germline V gene. Trimming cost V 2 bases and J 5 bases, with 13 bases left between them. The DNA for the CDR3 is TGTGCCAGCAGCTTAAGCCGGGGGTGGGACGAGCAGTACTTC. Amino acid sequence: CASSLSRGWDEQYF.

The rearrangement links TRBV30 to TRBJ1-3; a weak D match, TRBD1 (5 bases). This CDR3 region has 14 residues. Germline V lookup: CDR1 GTSNPN, CDR2 SVGIG (reference sequence). With 4 bases removed from V and 0 bases from J, the gap between germline ends came to 10 bases. This chain's CDR3 is CAWNSGGSGNTIYF. CDR3 DNA sequence: TGTGCCTGGAACTCGGGGGGCTCTGGAAACACCATATATTTT. The variable domain in full, completed from reference TRBV30 and TRBJ1-3, reads SQTIHQWPATLVQPVGSPLSLECTVEGTSNPNLYWYRQAAGRGLQLLFYSVGIGQISSEVPQNLSASRPQDRQFILSSKKLLLSDSGFYLCAWNSGGSGNTIYFGEGSWLTVV.

The chain recombines TRBV5-4 with TRBJ2-7; 10 bases are shared with TRBD2. The CDR3 totals 16 residues. The V gene end was trimmed by 4 bases and the J gene end by 5 bases; junction bases not matched to a gene: 12. Germline assignment: CDR1 SGHNT and CDR2 YYREEE (reference sequence). CDR3: CASSPSKAGGPHEQYF. Here the CDR3 DNA reads TGTGCCAGCAGCCCTAGTAAAGCGGGAGGGCCCCACGAGCAGTACTTC. Full variable domain (missing parts from reference TRBV5-4 and TRBJ2-7): ETGVTQSPTHLIKTRGQQVTLRCSSQSGHNTVSWYQQALGQGPQFIFQYYREEENGRGNFPPRFSGLQFPNYSSELNVNALELDDSALYLCASSPSKAGGPHEQYFGPGTRLTVT.

The chain combines TRBV4-3 with TRBJ2-1, with 15 bases lining up with TRBD2. The CDR3 runs to 19 residues. Germline-derived CDR1 and CDR2 are LGHNA and YSLEER. The J segment lost 9 bases and the V segment lost 4 bases, leaving 16 bases of the junction unmatched. In nucleotides, the CDR3 is TGCGCCAGCAGCCGAGGTAAATCGGGACTAGCGGGAGGTTTAAGTGAGCAGTTCTTC. This gives the protein CASSRGKSGLAGGLSEQFF.

V and J are TRBV9 and TRBJ2-7, with 9 bases fitting TRBD1. In germline, CDR1 is SGDLS, CDR2 YYNGEE. This CDR3 contains 14 residues. With 0 bases clipped from V and 4 bases from J, the junction kept 2 bases outside the gene matches. This CDR3 is CASSVGGQGYEQYF. In DNA form, the CDR3 reads TGTGCCAGCAGCGTAGGGGGACAGGGATACGAGCAGTACTTC.

The V call is TRBV21-1, the J call TRBJ2-1; TRBD2 is the table's D call, not checked against the DNA. TRBV21-1 is deemed a pseudogene. The length of the CDR3 is 13 residues. The CDR3 DNA sequence: TGTGCCAGCAGCGCTGGACTAGCCGATGAGCAGTTCTTC. Translating it yields CASSAGLADEQFF.

This clone occurred a few times. The genes are TRBV11-3 and TRBJ2-3; 9 nucleotides agree with TRBD2. The V segment lost 4 bases and the J segment 5 bases; nucleotides outside the gene matches: 10. The CDR3 extends over 16 amino acids. Per germline, CDR1 SGHNT and CDR2 YENEEA. The CDR3 protein is CASSYRAGGSKDTQYF. The CDR3 coding sequence is TGTGCCAGCAGCTATCGCGCGGGAGGGTCGAAAGATACGCAGTATTTT.

The gene calls are TRBV15 and TRBJ2-1, with 11 positions matching TRBD1. This CDR3 is built from 16 residues. The trim removed 0 bases at V and 8 bases at J, leaving 6 bases unmatched. CDR1 LNHNV and CDR2 YYDKDF come from the germline V gene (reference sequence). In DNA, the CDR3 is TGTGCCACCAGCAGAGATCTGGGACAGGGGGGGTATGAGCAGTTCTTC. Amino acid sequence: CATSRDLGQGGYEQFF.

The gene calls are TRBV3-1 (or the pseudogene TRBV3-2) and TRBJ2-1, with 14 bases that match TRBD2. CDR1 is LGHDT, CDR2 YNNKEL, per germline (reference sequence). With V trimmed by 1 base and J by 5 bases, 16 bases remained unmatched. The CDR3 is 21 amino acids. Written as DNA, the CDR3 is TGTGCCAGCAGCCAAGGGATTCGACCCGGGACTAGCGGGAGTAAGAACAATGAGCAGTTCTTC. Encoded protein: CASSQGIRPGTSGSKNNEQFF.

This chain uses TRBV29-1 with TRBJ1-1; no clear D gene. This CDR3 region has 12 residues. V lost 4 bases and J 1 base, leaving 7 bases between the germline ends. Germline CDR1 reads SQVTM; CDR2 reads ANQGSEA. DNA for the CDR3: TGCAGCGTTGTTGGGCCGAACACTGAAGCTTTCTTT. Amino acid sequence: CSVVGPNTEAFF.

This chain uses TRBV5-1 with TRBJ2-3; 7 bases are a match to TRBD1. The trim removed 6 bases at V and 0 bases at J, leaving 7 bases unmatched. CDR3 length: 15 amino acids. Germline V gene lookup returns CDR1 SGHRS and CDR2 YFSETQ. CDR3 in amino acids: CASTRRTGSTDTQYF. The CDR3 coding sequence is TGCGCCAGCACCAGACGGACAGGCAGCACAGATACGCAGTATTTT.